The entry below gives a single T cell receptor (beta chain) sequence along with its context. Its antigen is still unknown. It has no much larger one-base neighbor in the sample; base qualities were not kept. Libraries were built with 5' RACE. Instrument on record: Illumina HiSeq 2500. A second PCR of about 6 to 12 cycles was run with a J-beta primer mix and a sample-barcoded 5' primer. Each TCR beta cDNA molecule received a unique molecular identifier from a template-switch 5' adaptor carrying 12 random nucleotides. Each sample yielded at least 3 million CDR3-containing paired-end reads. First-strand cDNA was synthesized from all RNA with the Mint cDNA synthesis kit, primed by a TRBC-specific oligonucleotide. After uracil-DNA glycosylase treatment, a first 18-cycle PCR used universal primers M1SS and BC2_uni_R on all cDNA. Per the authors' processing: Each sample was normalized by randomly selecting 1 million high-quality reads, each carrying a distinct molecular identifier. Reads with shared molecular identifiers were discarded instead of being binned into consensus sequences. MiTCR, with a Q25 quality threshold and the strictest error-elimination algorithm, was used for CDR3 identification, clonotype clustering and error correction. Lower-bound total TCR beta diversity was estimated with a nonparametric unseen species model using Euler transformation. The public reads were reprocessed in TCRdb via fastp at Q25 and MiXCR, keeping in-frame beta chains. CDR3 protein duplicates are merged, each entry listing the most common genes and DNA. Clone size and V and J calls follow TCRdb, not the original study. Counted in this sample were approximately 800,000 distinct CDR3 sequences; more than 20% of them appeared once. Of the sample, more than 3% falls within the top ten clones.

This sample is part of a study of blood T cells in healthy people across ages (dated by TCRdb to the mid-2010s). Study-level background: In model experiments, template switching captured about one uniquely barcoded TCR beta cDNA molecule for every two T cells. To track age-related changes in TCR beta repertoire diversity, the study relied on deep sequencing normalized with unique cDNA molecular identifiers. The donors were split into four age groups: young (average around 16 years), middle-aged (roughly 40), aged (62) and long-lived (under 85). Two additional independent replicas of 1 million unique cDNA reads from the same blood draw were analyzed for two donors (one aged 18 to 30 and one aged 80 or older). What the research found in general, with its limitations: Since profiling was done on bulk unsorted PBMCs, naive and antigen-experienced compartments could not be conclusively compared. The CMV infection status of donors was not known, potentially confounding age-related changes in expanded clonotypes. Observed TCR beta diversity per million T cells fell roughly linearly with age, and a significant reduction was already apparent by age around 40. The long-lived group showed more naive CD4+ T cells, fewer expanded clones and increased TCR diversity than the aged group, suggesting age selection. Estimates of total diversity from one million sequenced T cells were regarded as lower bounds and underestimates. A strong correlation was found between observed TCR beta diversity and the percentage of naive T cells measured by flow cytometry.

Donors were 30 to 45 systemically healthy Caucasian individuals from Russia aged roughly 6 to 100 years. Each donor gave ten milliliters of peripheral blood, collected into EDTA-treated Vacutainer tubes. PBMCs were isolated by Ficoll-Paque density-gradient centrifugation, with at least 7 million obtained per sample. Trizol reagent was used to extract total RNA from the PBMCs, yielding at least 5.5 micrograms per sample. The percentages of naive CD45RAhigh/CD27high T cells were determined by flow cytometry on a PBMC aliquot from every donor. The same sample was also studied in work on T cells of mothers and their children. The second study, in turn, reports: Nine systemically healthy Caucasian individuals, comprising three mothers and their six children, were included as donors. cDNA synthesis used all of the extracted RNA, with approximately 1.6 ug of RNA in each 15 ul reaction. In the second PCR, the M1S primer introduced both the sample barcodes and 2-4 random nucleotides. Over 8.5 million TCR beta CDR3 reads were obtained for each mother, and 2.5 million to 3 million reads were obtained for each child. In both related and unrelated pairs, thymic selection shapes the output of TCR recombination in a similar way, with inherited differences having only a minor effect. Normalized repertoire overlap in related mother-child pairs was always slightly higher than in unrelated mother-child pairs, but the difference was never significant. Persistent microchimeric T cell clones were not detected, at a sensitivity of 95 to 100 clones per million clonotypes. To look for features that set related mother-child pairs apart from unrelated individuals, the researchers ran deep NGS to compare the TCR beta repertoires of mothers and children. Mothers averaged about 40 +/- 4 years of age and children averaged about 10 +/- 4 years. Libraries were sequenced on Illumina HiSeq 2000 with 100+100 nt paired-end reads after adapter ligation with NEBNext reagents. To prevent cross-contamination, the mother and child libraries were prepared one month apart and sequenced in separate runs. For each donor, between 500,000 and 2,000,000 distinct TCR beta clonotypes were identified. Naive TCR beta clonotypes were estimated from low-frequency clonotypes matched to each donor's FACS-determined naive share, without sorting.

Sequencing was performed on blood. This TCR derives from a boy between 10 and 17 years old in good health.

The DNA sequence is TGTGCCACCAGAAGGGGCACAGATACGCAGTATTTT. Its translation is CATRRGTDTQYF. In this chain, TRBV6-5 is recombined with TRBJ2-3; the D gene cannot be named for sure. CDR1 and CDR2 (MNHEY, SVGAGI) derive from the germline V gene. Taken from cysteine to phenylalanine, the CDR3 has 12 residues. Left in the record is the CDR3 DNA by itself, 36 bases read in frame from the first base. Between the V and J ends, shortened by 10 bases and 1 base respectively, the junction contains 9 bases.